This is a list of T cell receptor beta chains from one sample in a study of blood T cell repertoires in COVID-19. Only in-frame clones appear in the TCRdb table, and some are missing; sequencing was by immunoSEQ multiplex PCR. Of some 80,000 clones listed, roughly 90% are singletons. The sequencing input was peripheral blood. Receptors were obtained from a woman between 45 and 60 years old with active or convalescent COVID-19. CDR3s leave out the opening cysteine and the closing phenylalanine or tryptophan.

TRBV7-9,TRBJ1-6,ASSPAGASNSPLH
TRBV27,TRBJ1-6,ASSPTRSHNSPLH
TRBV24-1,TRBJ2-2,ATSPTDRGGRELF
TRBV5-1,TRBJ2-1,ASSSAGGNEQF
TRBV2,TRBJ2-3,ASRTGDTQY
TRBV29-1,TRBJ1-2,SVARDTNYGYT
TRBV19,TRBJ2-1,ASSIDPEGGQF
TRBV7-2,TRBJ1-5,ASSGGQGGAHGQPQH
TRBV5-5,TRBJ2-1,ASWGDRARKQF
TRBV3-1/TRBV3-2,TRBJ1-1,ASSPTGARNTEAF
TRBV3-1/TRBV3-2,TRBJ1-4,ASSHGQGREREKLF
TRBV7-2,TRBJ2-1,ASSLGLSGGSYNEQF
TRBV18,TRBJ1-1,ASSMIRQGVNTEAF
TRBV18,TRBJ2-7,ASSTDRVSYEQY
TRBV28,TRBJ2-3,ASTKAGGPTDTQY
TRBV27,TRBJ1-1,ASFADTFLVTEAF
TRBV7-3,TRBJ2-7,ASSLGQGFREQY
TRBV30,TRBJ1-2,AWSVRRDNYGYT
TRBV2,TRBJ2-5,ACGDWGGTQY
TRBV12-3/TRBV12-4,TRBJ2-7,ASSLEREQY
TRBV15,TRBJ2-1,ATSIPRRDPVNEQF
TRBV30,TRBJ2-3,AGKDWTSLLSTDTQY
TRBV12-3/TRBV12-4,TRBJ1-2,ASSWGGGGYT
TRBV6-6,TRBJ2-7,ASSYSREQY
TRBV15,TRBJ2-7,ATSRDRTGGQSEQY
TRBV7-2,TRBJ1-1,ASSPTASGTEAF
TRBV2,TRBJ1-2,ASSEGRNYGYT
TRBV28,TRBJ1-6,ASSPPQGQHSPLH
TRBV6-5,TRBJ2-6,ASSRDSSGANVLT
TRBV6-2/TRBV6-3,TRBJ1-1,ASSYRDRGLMNTEAF
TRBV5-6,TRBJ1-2,ASSLWTATTPGYGYT
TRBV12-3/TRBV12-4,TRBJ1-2,ASSPGNGYGYT
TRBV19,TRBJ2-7,ASSISQGSYYEQY
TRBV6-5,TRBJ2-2,ASSYLAGSPTGELF
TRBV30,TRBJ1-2,AWSSRRGYGYT
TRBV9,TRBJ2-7,ASSVAGYYEQY
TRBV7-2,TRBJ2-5,ASSKTSGATQY
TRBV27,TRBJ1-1,ASSYMTGAGTEAF